The next 28 T cell receptor beta chains were all read from a single sample in a study of blood T cell repertoires in COVID-19 (dated by TCRdb to 2020 to 2022). Library prep was done by the immunoSEQ multiplex PCR assay. TCRdb provides this immuneACCESS table in a form limited to in-frame rearrangements. Some clones are lacking; in checked studies, under half of them reflect an unresolved V gene, and why the rest are absent is not known. The sample table holds approximately 28,000 clones, of which 81% were seen once. The leading ten clones occupy roughly a sixth of the sample. Sequencing was done on a sample of peripheral blood. Receptor source: a woman aged 60 to 75 with acute or convalescent COVID-19.

This chain links TRBV5-4 with TRBJ1-1, with TRBD1 identical over 8 bases. The CDR3 is made up of 14 amino acids. Looked up from germline, CDR1 is SGHNT and CDR2 is YYREEE (reference sequence). The V gene end was trimmed by 5 bases and the J gene end by 4 bases; junction bases not matched to a gene: 7. The CDR3 DNA is TGTGCCAGCAGGGACAGGGAGAGGCCCACTGAAGCTTTCTTT. Its translation is CASRDRERPTEAFF.

This clone came up a few times. The rearrangement uses TRBV6-5 and TRBJ1-5, with a weak D call TRBD1 (6 bases). This CDR3 comprises 14 residues. Looked up from germline, CDR1 is MNHEY and CDR2 is SVGAGI. The V end was cut by 6 bases, the J end by 3 bases, with 12 bases between. The CDR3 DNA sequence: TGTGCCAGCAGGACCCAGGGGTCCAATCAGCCCCAGCATTTT. It codes for CASRTQGSNQPQHF.

A few counts support this clone. CDR3 residues: CASSLAQPSSGNTIYF. Here the CDR3 DNA reads TGTGCCAGCAGCTTAGCGCAACCGAGCTCTGGAAACACCATATATTTT. The rearrangement uses TRBV7-9 and TRBJ1-3; D ambiguous. V lost 0 bases and J 0 bases, leaving 9 bases between the germline ends. There are 16 residues in the CDR3. Germline loops: CDR1 SEHNR, CDR2 FQNEAQ (reference sequence).

This clone was detected only once. The chain links TRBV3-1 (or the pseudogene TRBV3-2) to TRBJ2-5, with D hard to call. The V gene's germline CDR1 is LGHDT and CDR2 YNNKEL (reference sequence). Trimming took off 1 base at V and 7 bases at J, with 7 bases between the two ends. This CDR3 is built from 12 residues. The chain's CDR3 is CASSQGTGTQYF. Written as DNA, the CDR3 is TGTGCCAGCAGCCAAGGTACGGGGACCCAGTACTTC.

The chain has TRBV5-5 and TRBJ2-1; D may be TRBD2 (6 bases). Trimming removed 1 base at V and 9 bases at J, with 17 bases between. Germline V gene lookup returns CDR1 SGHKS and CDR2 YYEKEE (reference sequence). The CDR3 runs 15 residues. The CDR3, as DNA: TGTGCCAGCAGCTTGATCTTAATCCGGGGGATTGAGCAGTTCTTC. Its protein product is CASSLILIRGIEQFF.

This clone was counted once. This chain uses TRBV7-9 with TRBJ2-5; D ambiguous. In germline, CDR1 is SEHNR, CDR2 FQNEAQ (reference sequence). Trimming pared 5 bases from V and 2 bases from J, leaving 15 bases between. This CDR3 spans 15 amino acids. The CDR3 region has the DNA TGTGCCAGCAGCCAAGCGTGGAGCGATCAAGAGACCCAGTACTTC. It codes for CASSQAWSDQETQYF. The whole variable domain, filled in from reference TRBV7-9 and TRBJ2-5, reads DTGVSQNPRHKITKRGQNVTFRCDPISEHNRLYWYRQTLGQGPEFLTYFQNEAQLEKSRLLSDRFSAERPKGSFSTLEIQRTEQGDSAMYLCASSQAWSDQETQYFGPGTRLLVL.

The chain combines TRBV29-1 with TRBJ1-1; D might be TRBD1 (6 bases). In germline, CDR1 is SQVTM, CDR2 ANQGSEA. V was clipped by 7 bases and J by 4 bases, with 19 bases between them. The CDR3 runs 14 residues. The CDR3 protein is CSGTTKGGTTEAFF. CDR3 coding DNA: TGCAGCGGAACAACTAAGGGGGGGACCACTGAAGCTTTCTTT.

This clone was recorded a few times. The rearrangement joins TRBV19 to TRBJ1-2, with TRBD1 matching over 8 bases. The germline V gene has CDR1 LNHDA and CDR2 SQIVND (reference sequence). The CDR3 spans 14 residues. Trimming cost V 4 bases and J 4 bases; bases outside gene matches: 5. The CDR3 loop is CASSSHGQGYGYTF. As DNA, the CDR3 is TGTGCCAGTAGTAGCCACGGACAGGGCTATGGCTACACCTTC.

The J gene is TRBJ1-3, the V gene TRBV7-9; D is unresolved. The CDR3 consists of 16 residues. V was pared by 0 bases and J by 1 base, with 10 bases between. Germline-derived CDR1 and CDR2 are SEHNR and FQNEAQ (reference sequence). The CDR3 is CASSLAQPGSGNTIYF. The CDR3 DNA sequence: TGTGCCAGCAGCTTAGCGCAGCCCGGGTCTGGAAACACCATATATTTT.

The chain couples TRBV6-5 to TRBJ2-1; weak D call: TRBD1 (5 bases). Germline values: CDR1 MNHEY, CDR2 SVGAGI. V was cut by 2 bases and J by 10 bases, with 6 bases left in between. This CDR3 is 11 amino acids long. This chain's CDR3 is CASSYHREQFF. DNA of the CDR3: TGTGCCAGCAGTTACCACAGGGAGCAGTTCTTC.

The V gene is TRBV9, the J gene TRBJ2-6, with D possibly TRBD2 on 5 matching bases. The V gene's germline CDR1 is SGDLS and CDR2 YYNGEE. The CDR3 contains 17 residues. The V and J ends lost 0 bases and 0 bases respectively, with 10 bases between them. For the CDR3, the DNA is TGTGCCAGCAGCGTAGATCGGGGTTACTCTGGGGCCAACGTCCTGACTTTC. Amino acids: CASSVDRGYSGANVLTF.

The chain couples TRBV10-3 to TRBJ2-7; D possibly corresponds to TRBD1 (5 bases). V dropped 7 bases and J dropped 3 bases, with 16 bases sitting between them. The CDR3 sequence is 14 residues long. From germline, CDR1 is ENHRY and CDR2 SYGVKD. CDR3 residues: CAITSDDSRYEQYF. The DNA for the CDR3 is TGTGCCATCACTAGTGATGACAGTCGCTACGAGCAGTACTTC.

This chain's CDR3 is CSDNGQNGYTF. The CDR3, as DNA: TGCAGCGACAACGGACAGAATGGCTACACCTTC. The V call is TRBV29-1, the J call TRBJ1-2; weak D call: TRBD1 (6 bases). Germline V gene lookup returns CDR1 SQVTM and CDR2 ANQGSEA. The CDR3 loop spans 11 amino acids. Trimming stripped 7 bases from V and 6 bases from J, with 12 bases between.

V and J are TRBV28 and TRBJ1-2; TRBD1 matches at 8 bases. The germline CDR1 and CDR2 sequences are MDHEN and SYDVKM. The V gene end was trimmed by 1 base and the J gene end by 6 bases; junction bases not matched to a gene: 7. CDR3 size: 15 residues. The CDR3 DNA reads TGTGCCAGCAGTTTATCCACAGGGGGGAGTAATGGCTACACCTTC. It codes for CASSLSTGGSNGYTF.

The chain couples TRBV19 to TRBJ2-7; 9 bases are shared with TRBD1. Germline loops: CDR1 LNHDA, CDR2 SQIVND (reference sequence). The CDR3 is 15 residues long. V shed 5 bases and J 5 bases; nucleotides not matched to a gene: 10. CDR3 nucleotides: TGTGCCAGTAGTTTAGCCGGGACAGGGTGGAACGAGCAGTACTTC. This translates into CASSLAGTGWNEQYF.

V gene TRBV4-2 combines with J gene TRBJ2-7; perhaps TRBD1 as D (6 bases). In germline, CDR1 is LGHNA, CDR2 YNFKEQ. This CDR3 has 15 amino acids. V was pared by 4 bases and J by 2 bases, with 15 bases between. CDR3 sequence reads: CASSLEGKGAYEQYF. CDR3 nucleotides: TGTGCCAGCAGCCTTGAGGGGAAGGGGGCCTACGAGCAGTACTTC.

This chain uses TRBV7-9 with TRBJ2-7; the D gene is possibly TRBD1 (5 bases). The germline CDR1 and CDR2 sequences are SEHNR and FQNEAQ (reference sequence). The germline V and J ends were trimmed by 6 bases and 0 bases, with 15 bases remaining between them. The CDR3 covers 15 residues. CDR3 nucleotide sequence: TGTGCCAGCAGTCGCGGACCGGACAACTCCTACGAGCAGTACTTC. Translated, it gives CASSRGPDNSYEQYF.

The V gene is TRBV3-1 (or the pseudogene TRBV3-2), the J gene TRBJ2-3, with 7 bases identical to TRBD2. After removal of 0 bases from V and 2 bases from J, the junction contained 5 bases not matched to a gene. The CDR3 has 16 amino acids. Germline CDR1 and CDR2: LGHDT and YNNKEL (reference sequence). The CDR3 region has the DNA TGTGCCAGCAGCCAAGATTCGACTAGCTTCACAGATACGCAGTATTTT. Translation gives CASSQDSTSFTDTQYF.

V is TRBV5-6 and J is TRBJ1-2, with TRBD1 as a possible D gene (6 bases). Trimming stripped 2 bases from V and 2 bases from J, with 13 bases between. Germline V CDR1 and CDR2: SGHDT, YYEEEE. The CDR3 sequence is 15 residues long. The CDR3 protein is CASSFRPTGNYGYTF. The CDR3 nucleotides read TGTGCCAGCAGCTTTAGGCCAACAGGGAACTATGGCTACACCTTC.

V usage is TRBV20-1 and J usage is TRBJ1-6; 7 bases are a match to TRBD1. The junction had 6 bases not matched to a gene; V was cut back by 3 bases and J by 10 bases. Per the germline V gene, CDR1 is DFQATT and CDR2 is SNEGSKA (reference sequence). This CDR3 is built from 13 residues. The CDR3 coding sequence is TGCAGTGCTAGTAGGGGGCCCGGGTCACCCCTCCACTTT. It yields the protein CSASRGPGSPLHF.

The V call is TRBV7-9, the J call TRBJ2-1; 9 bases align to TRBD1. Germline V gene data show CDR1 as SEHNR and CDR2 as FQNEAQ (reference sequence). Trimming at V came to 5 bases and at J to 4 bases, leaving 9 bases not matched to a gene. This CDR3 has 16 residues. CDR3 in amino acids: CASSVWTGEVYNEQFF. The CDR3 bases are TGTGCCAGCAGCGTTTGGACAGGGGAGGTGTACAATGAGCAGTTCTTC.

The chain employs TRBV24-1 and TRBJ1-5, with TRBD1 matching 7 bases. Losses at the gene ends were 9 bases for V and 7 bases for J; bases not matched to a gene: 8. CDR1 KGHDR and CDR2 SFDVKD come from the germline V gene. The CDR3 is made up of 13 amino acids. The CDR3 DNA sequence: TGTGCCACCTCTCGGAGGGGGCAGCAGCCCCAGCATTTT. This gives the protein CATSRRGQQPQHF.

V and J are TRBV29-1 and TRBJ2-1; possibly TRBD1 for D (5 bases). CDR3 length: 11 amino acids. Per the germline V gene, CDR1 is SQVTM and CDR2 is ANQGSEA. The V and J ends lost 7 bases and 3 bases respectively, with 7 bases between them. The CDR3 bases are TGCAGCGGCAGGGTCTACAATGAGCAGTTCTTC. Translation: CSGRVYNEQFF.

The chain combines TRBV6-2 or TRBV6-3 with TRBJ2-5; 10 nucleotides align to TRBD2. The CDR3 is 17 amino acids. CDR1 and CDR2 (germline): MNHEY, SVGEGT. J gave up 1 base and V 6 bases, and 11 bases lay outside the gene matches. The chain's CDR3 is CASRPSIAGGPQETQYF. The CDR3 DNA follows: TGTGCCAGCAGGCCTTCGATAGCGGGGGGACCCCAAGAGACCCAGTACTTC.

The chain has TRBV19 and TRBJ1-5; D remains unclear. The CDR3 extends over 14 amino acids. V was pared by 5 bases and J by 7 bases, with 15 bases between. The germline V gene encodes CDR1 LNHDA and CDR2 SQIVND (reference sequence). The CDR3 loop is CASSLRGGGQPQHF. The CDR3 region has the DNA TGTGCCAGTAGTCTTAGAGGCGGTGGACAGCCCCAGCATTTT.

The chain is built from TRBV13 and TRBJ2-1; D is perhaps TRBD2 (5 bases). The germline V and J ends were trimmed by 1 base and 0 bases, with 13 bases remaining between them. The CDR3 loop spans 17 amino acids. Germline CDR1 reads PRHDT; CDR2 reads FYEKMQ (reference sequence). As DNA, the CDR3 is TGTGCCAGCAGCTTAGATTCGGGGTGGAACTCCTACAATGAGCAGTTCTTC. Encoded protein: CASSLDSGWNSYNEQFF.

The chain couples TRBV25-1 to TRBJ2-3; TRBD2 might be the D (7 bases). The CDR3 runs to 17 residues. Deletions cut 5 bases from V and 2 bases from J, with 20 bases between. Looked up from germline, CDR1 is MGHDK and CDR2 is SYGVNS. The CDR3 DNA reads as TGTGCCAGCAGTTCCGCGAGGAGGGGGAGGGACACAGATACGCAGTATTTT. It codes for CASSSARRGRDTDTQYF.

The CDR3 region is CASSWGDSNQPQHF. The CDR3 DNA sequence: TGTGCCAGCAGTTGGGGAGATAGCAATCAGCCCCAGCATTTT. The chain combines TRBV28 with TRBJ1-5; D gene ambiguous. V was shortened by 4 bases and J by 0 bases, with 7 bases between the two germline ends. Per the germline V gene, CDR1 is MDHEN and CDR2 is SYDVKM. This CDR3 spans 14 amino acids.